This T cell receptor beta chain emerged from a study of CD8 T cells in ankylosing spondylitis. General study findings and limits: Disease-linked clones had a CD8+ phenotype and relatively low frequency in peripheral blood. Some motif variants were previously reported in reactive arthritis synovial fluid and blood.

CDR3 length equals 18 residues. The germline V gene has CDR1 LGHDT and CDR2 YNNKEL (reference sequence). The V and J ends lost 4 bases and 0 bases respectively, with 16 bases between them. TCRdb reprocessed the 5' RACE reads with MiXCR, giving one entry per CDR3 protein. This table holds over 75,000 distinct CDR3 sequences, approximately 9% found once. As for this clonotype: The target antigen is unknown.

This rearrangement joins TRBV3-1 to TRBJ2-6; D perhaps matches TRBD2 (6 bases). Sequencing was performed on blood, either unsorted or a sorted T cell fraction (not recorded which). The receptor's source is a male donor with ankylosing spondylitis or in good health (not recorded which). As DNA, the CDR3 is TGTGCCAGCAGCCTCGGCGGGACGGGGATCTCTGGGGCCAACGTCCTGACTTTC. Protein product: CASSLGGTGISGANVLTF.